This T cell receptor (beta chain) originates from a study of T cell clones after liver transplantation. Assay: immunoSEQ multiplex PCR; the TCRdb copy retains only in-frame clones and omits some. The table records some 59,000 clones, around 70% of them present only once. After removal of 4 bases from V and 1 base from J, the junction contained 0 bases not matched to a gene. In germline, CDR1 is MGHDK, CDR2 SYGVNS. The CDR3 loop spans 14 amino acids. The rearrangement links TRBV25-1 to TRBJ2-2; 7 bases fit TRBD1. Material: CD4+ T cells from blood, obtained at the 22-month timepoint. The TCR sequence derives from a human patient who received a liver transplant. Some T cells may originate from the graft donor. CDR3 DNA sequence: TGTGCCAGCAGTGGGGACAGGAACACCGGGGAGCTGTTTTTT. Translation gives CASSGDRNTGELFF.